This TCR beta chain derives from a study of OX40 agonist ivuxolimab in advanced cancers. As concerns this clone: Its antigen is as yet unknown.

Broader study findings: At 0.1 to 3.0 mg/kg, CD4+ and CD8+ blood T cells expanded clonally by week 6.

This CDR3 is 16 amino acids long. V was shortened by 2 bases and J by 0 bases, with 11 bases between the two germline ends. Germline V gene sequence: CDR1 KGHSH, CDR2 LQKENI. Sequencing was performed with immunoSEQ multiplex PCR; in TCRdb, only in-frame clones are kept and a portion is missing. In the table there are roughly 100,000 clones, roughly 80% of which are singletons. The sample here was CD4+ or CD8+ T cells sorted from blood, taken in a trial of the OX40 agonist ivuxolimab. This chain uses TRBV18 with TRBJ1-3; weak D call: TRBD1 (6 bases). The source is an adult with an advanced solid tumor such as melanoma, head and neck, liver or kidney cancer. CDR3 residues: CASSPADSSSGNTIYF. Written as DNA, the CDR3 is TGTGCCAGCTCACCAGCGGACAGTTCCTCTGGAAACACCATATATTTT.